The present T cell receptor beta chain was sequenced within a study of T cell responses to AZD1222 COVID-19 vaccine. Whole-study findings and limits: No day 14 peak samples; only post-peak repertoires were characterized. CD4 TCRs associated with vaccination spanned spike, dominating at 160-218 and 743-854. Within unmutated variant regions lay the reported targets of nearly half of spike-specific TCRs. At study baseline, merely more than 5 AZD1222 recipients were seropositive.

This clone was counted only a few times. As yet, its antigen is unknown. Method: immunoSEQ multiplex PCR; TCRdb's copy keeps in-frame clones and lacks some. The table has 130,000 to 150,000 clones, approximately 89% seen once. Germline values: CDR1 SNHLY, CDR2 FYNNEI. The V segment lost 5 bases and the J segment 5 bases; nucleotides outside the gene matches: 7. This CDR3 has 15 amino acids. The TCR originated in an adult in good health. The material was peripheral blood, obtained on day 0 of AZD1222 vaccination. The chain combines TRBV2 with TRBJ2-1, with 9 positions matching TRBD2. CDR3 sequence: CASSKSGGTNNEQFF. The CDR3 DNA follows: TGTGCCAGCAGTAAGAGCGGGGGGACTAACAATGAGCAGTTCTTC.